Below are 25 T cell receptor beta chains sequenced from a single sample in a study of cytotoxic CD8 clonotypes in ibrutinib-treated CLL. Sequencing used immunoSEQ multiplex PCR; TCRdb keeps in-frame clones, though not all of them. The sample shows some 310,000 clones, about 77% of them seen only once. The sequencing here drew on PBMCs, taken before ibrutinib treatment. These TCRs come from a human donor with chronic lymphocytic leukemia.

The CDR3 DNA reads as TGTGCTAGTGGTAGTGGACCGCGGGACAATGAGCAGTTCTTC. This codes for CASGSGPRDNEQFF. The gene calls are TRBV12-5 and TRBJ2-1, with a possible D match to TRBD2 (5 bases). The CDR3 covers 14 residues. The V end was cut by 5 bases, the J end by 5 bases, with 13 bases between. Germline CDR1 is LGHNT and CDR2 is FRNRAP. Filled out from reference TRBV12-5 and TRBJ2-1, the complete variable domain reads DARVTQTPRHKVTEMGQEVTMRCQPILGHNTVFWYRQTMMQGLELLAYFRNRAPLDDSGMPKDRFSAEMPDATLATLKIQPSEPRDSAVYFCASGSGPRDNEQFFGPGTRLTVL.

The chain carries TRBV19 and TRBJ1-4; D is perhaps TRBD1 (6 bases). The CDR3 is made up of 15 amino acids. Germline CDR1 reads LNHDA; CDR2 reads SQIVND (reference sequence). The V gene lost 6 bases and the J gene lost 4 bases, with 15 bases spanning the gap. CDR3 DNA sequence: TGTGCCAGTAGCCTAAAGGGACATTTTAATGAAAAACTGTTTTTT. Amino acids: CASSLKGHFNEKLFF.

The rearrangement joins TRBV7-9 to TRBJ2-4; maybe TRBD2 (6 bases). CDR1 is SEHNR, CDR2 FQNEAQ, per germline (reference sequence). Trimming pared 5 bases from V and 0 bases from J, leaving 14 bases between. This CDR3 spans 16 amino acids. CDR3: CASSGGLELAKNIQYF. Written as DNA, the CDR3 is TGTGCCAGCAGCGGGGGACTCGAGCTAGCCAAAAACATTCAGTACTTC.

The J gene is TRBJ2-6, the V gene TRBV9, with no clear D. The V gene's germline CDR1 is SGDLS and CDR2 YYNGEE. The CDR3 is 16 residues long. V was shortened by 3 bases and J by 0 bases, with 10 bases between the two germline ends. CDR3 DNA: TGTGCCAGCAGCGAACGGGCCCACTCTGGGGCCAACGTCCTGACTTTC. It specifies CASSERAHSGANVLTF.

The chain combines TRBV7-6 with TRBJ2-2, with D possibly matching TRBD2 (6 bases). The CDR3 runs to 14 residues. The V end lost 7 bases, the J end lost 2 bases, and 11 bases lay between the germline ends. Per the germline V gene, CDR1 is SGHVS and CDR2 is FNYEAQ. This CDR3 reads CASISGANTGELFF. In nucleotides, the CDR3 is TGTGCCAGCATCTCGGGAGCTAACACCGGGGAGCTGTTTTTT. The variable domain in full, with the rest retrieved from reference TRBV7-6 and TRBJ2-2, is GAGVSQSPRYKVTKRGQDVALRCDPISGHVSLYWYRQALGQGPEFLTYFNYEAQQDKSGLPNDRFSAERPEGSISTLTIQRTEQRDSAMYRCASISGANTGELFFGEGSRLTVL.

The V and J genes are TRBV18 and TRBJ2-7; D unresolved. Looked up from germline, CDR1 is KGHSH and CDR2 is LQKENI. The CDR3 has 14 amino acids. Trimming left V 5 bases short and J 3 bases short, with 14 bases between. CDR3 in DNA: TGTGCCAGCTCATTGGGATCTAATAGCTACGAGCAGTACTTC. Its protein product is CASSLGSNSYEQYF.

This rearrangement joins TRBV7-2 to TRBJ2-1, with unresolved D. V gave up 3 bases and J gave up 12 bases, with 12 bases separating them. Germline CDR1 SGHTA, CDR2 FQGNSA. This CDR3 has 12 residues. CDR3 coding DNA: TGTGCCAGCAGCTTTTCGGAAGTGGGGCAGTTCTTC. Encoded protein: CASSFSEVGQFF.

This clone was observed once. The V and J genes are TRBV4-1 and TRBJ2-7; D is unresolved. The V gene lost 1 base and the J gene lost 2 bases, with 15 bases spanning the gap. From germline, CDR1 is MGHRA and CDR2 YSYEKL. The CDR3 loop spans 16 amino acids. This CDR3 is CASSQGRGLNAYEQYF. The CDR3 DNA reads TGCGCCAGCAGCCAAGGTAGAGGCCTAAACGCCTACGAGCAGTACTTC.

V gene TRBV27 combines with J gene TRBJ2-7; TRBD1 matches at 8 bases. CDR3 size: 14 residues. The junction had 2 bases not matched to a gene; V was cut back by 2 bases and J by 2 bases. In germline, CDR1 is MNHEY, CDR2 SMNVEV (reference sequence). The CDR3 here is CASSLRTGPYEQYF. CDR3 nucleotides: TGTGCCAGCAGTTTACGGACAGGGCCCTACGAGCAGTACTTC.

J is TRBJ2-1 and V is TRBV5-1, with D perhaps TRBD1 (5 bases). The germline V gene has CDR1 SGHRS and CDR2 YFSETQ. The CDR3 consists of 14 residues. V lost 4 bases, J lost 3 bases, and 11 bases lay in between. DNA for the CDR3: TGCGCCAGCAGCGACTCGACAGACTACAATGAGCAGTTCTTC. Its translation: CASSDSTDYNEQFF.

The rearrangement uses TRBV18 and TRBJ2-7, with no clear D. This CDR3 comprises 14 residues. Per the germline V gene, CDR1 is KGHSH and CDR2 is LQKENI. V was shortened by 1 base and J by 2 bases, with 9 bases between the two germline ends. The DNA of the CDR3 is TGTGCCAGCTCACCACTGCTTGGGACCTACGAGCAGTACTTC. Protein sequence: CASSPLLGTYEQYF.

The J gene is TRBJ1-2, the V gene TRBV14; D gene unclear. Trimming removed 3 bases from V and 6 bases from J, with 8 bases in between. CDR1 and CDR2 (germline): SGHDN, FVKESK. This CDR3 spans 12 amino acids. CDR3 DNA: TGTGCCAGCAGCCAGACTCGGGATGGCTACACCTTC. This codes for CASSQTRDGYTF.

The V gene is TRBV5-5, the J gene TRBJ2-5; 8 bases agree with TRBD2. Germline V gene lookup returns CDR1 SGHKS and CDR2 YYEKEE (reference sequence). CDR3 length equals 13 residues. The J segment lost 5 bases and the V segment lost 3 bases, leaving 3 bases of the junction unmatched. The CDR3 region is CASSSQRGETQYF. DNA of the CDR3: TGTGCCAGCAGCTCCCAGCGGGGGGAGACCCAGTACTTC.

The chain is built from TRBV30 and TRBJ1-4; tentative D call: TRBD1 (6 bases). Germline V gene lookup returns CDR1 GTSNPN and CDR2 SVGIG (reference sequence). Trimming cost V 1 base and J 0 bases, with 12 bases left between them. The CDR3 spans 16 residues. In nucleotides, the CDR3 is TGTGCCTGGAGTGCAGACAGGATAGCAACTAATGAAAAACTGTTTTTT. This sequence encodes CAWSADRIATNEKLFF.

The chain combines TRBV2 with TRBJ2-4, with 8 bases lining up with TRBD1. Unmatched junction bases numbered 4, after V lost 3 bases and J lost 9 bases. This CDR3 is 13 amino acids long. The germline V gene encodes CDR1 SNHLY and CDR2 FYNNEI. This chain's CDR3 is CASSETGAGIQYF. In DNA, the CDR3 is TGTGCCAGCAGTGAGACAGGGGCGGGCATTCAGTACTTC.

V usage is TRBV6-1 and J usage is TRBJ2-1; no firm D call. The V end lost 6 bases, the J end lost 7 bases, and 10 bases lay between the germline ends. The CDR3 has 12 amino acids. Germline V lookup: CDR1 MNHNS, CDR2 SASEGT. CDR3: CASRVLSNEQFF. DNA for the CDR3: TGTGCCAGCAGAGTTCTTTCAAATGAGCAGTTCTTC.

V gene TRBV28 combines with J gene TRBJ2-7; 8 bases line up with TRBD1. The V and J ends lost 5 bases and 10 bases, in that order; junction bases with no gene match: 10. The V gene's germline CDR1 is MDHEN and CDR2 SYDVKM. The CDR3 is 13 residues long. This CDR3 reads CASSGDRRLKQYF. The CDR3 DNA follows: TGTGCCAGCAGTGGGGACAGGCGTTTGAAACAGTACTTC.

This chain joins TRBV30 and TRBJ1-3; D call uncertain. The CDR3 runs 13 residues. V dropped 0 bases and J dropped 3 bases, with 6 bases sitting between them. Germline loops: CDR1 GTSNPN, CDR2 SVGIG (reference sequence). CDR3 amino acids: CAWSVYSGNTIYF. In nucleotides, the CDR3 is TGTGCCTGGAGTGTTTACAGTGGAAACACCATATATTTT. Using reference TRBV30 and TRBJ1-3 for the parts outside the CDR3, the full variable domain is SQTIHQWPATLVQPVGSPLSLECTVEGTSNPNLYWYRQAAGRGLQLLFYSVGIGQISSEVPQNLSASRPQDRQFILSSKKLLLSDSGFYLCAWSVYSGNTIYFGEGSWLTVV.

The CDR3 loop is CSARRTGELFF. CDR3 DNA: TGCAGTGCTAGAAGAACCGGGGAGCTGTTTTTT. The V gene is TRBV20-1, the J gene TRBJ2-2, with D uncertain. Trimming took 2 bases from V and 5 from J, leaving 3 bases between them. Germline V gene lookup returns CDR1 DFQATT and CDR2 SNEGSKA (reference sequence). The CDR3 runs to 11 residues.

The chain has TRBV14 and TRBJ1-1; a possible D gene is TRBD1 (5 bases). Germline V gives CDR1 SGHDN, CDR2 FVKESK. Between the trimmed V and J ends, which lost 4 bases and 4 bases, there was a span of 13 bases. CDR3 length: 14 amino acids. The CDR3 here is CASSLGGVGTEAFF. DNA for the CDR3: TGTGCCAGCAGCCTGGGAGGGGTCGGCACTGAAGCTTTCTTT. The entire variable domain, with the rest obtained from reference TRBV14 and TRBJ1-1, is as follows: EAGVTQFPSHSVIEKGQTVTLRCDPISGHDNLYWYRRVMGKEIKFLLHFVKESKQDESGMPNNRFLAERTGGTYSTLKVQPAELEDSGVYFCASSLGGVGTEAFFGQGTRLTVV.

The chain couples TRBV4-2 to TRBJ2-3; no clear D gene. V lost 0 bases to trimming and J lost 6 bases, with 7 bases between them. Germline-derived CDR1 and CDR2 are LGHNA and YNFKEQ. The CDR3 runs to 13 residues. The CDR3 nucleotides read TGTGCCAGCAGCCAAGATTGGGTGGATACGCAGTATTTT. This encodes CASSQDWVDTQYF.

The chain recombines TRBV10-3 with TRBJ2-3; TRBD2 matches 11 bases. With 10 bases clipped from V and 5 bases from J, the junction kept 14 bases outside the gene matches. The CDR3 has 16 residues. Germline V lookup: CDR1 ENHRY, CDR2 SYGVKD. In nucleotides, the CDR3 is TGTGCCACCGAGAGGATAGCGGGAGGGCATGTAGATACGCAGTATTTT. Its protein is CATERIAGGHVDTQYF.

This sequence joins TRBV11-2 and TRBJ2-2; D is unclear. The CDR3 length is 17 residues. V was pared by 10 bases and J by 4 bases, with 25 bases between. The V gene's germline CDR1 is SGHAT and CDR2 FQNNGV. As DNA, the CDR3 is TGTGCCACCAGGTCGGTGAAGGGTGAATCAATCACCGGGGAGCTGTTTTTT. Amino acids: CATRSVKGESITGELFF.

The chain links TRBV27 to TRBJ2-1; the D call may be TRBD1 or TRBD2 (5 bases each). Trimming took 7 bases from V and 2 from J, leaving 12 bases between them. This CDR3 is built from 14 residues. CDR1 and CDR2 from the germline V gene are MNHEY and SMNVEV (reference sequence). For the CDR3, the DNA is TGTGCCAGCATCGCCGGGACGACCTACAATGAGCAGTTCTTC. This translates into CASIAGTTYNEQFF.

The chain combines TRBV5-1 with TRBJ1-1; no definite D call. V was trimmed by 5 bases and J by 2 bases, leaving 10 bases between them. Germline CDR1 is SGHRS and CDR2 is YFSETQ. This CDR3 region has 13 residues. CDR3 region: CASSPVVNTEAFF. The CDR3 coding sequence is TGCGCCAGCAGTCCCGTGGTAAACACTGAAGCTTTCTTT.